This T cell receptor (beta chain) was recorded in a study of blood T cell repertoires in COVID-19. Study details: The samples span acute and convalescent COVID-19 from the United States, Italy and Spain. T cells, B-cell-depleted T cells, or PBMCs provided the cDNA or gDNA that served as material.

Study processing details: Estimation of nucleated cell counts relied on the amplification of reference gene primers. TCRdb's copy holds only in-frame clones and misses some; the assay was immunoSEQ multiplex PCR. That table supplies the V and J calls and clone size; D and trimming were determined from the DNA. The table has some 280,000 clones, about 89% seen once. The specimen was peripheral blood. This clonotype was sampled from a woman aged 55-69 years with acute or convalescent COVID-19.

CDR3 sequence (DNA): TGTGCCAGCAGCTTAGTGGTTTGGGCGGGGAGTGGGCTCTACAATGAGCAGTTCTTC. Translated, it gives CASSLVVWAGSGLYNEQFF. This chain joins TRBV7-8 and TRBJ2-1; D might be TRBD2 (6 bases). This CDR3 spans 19 amino acids. V lost 1 base and J 3 bases, leaving 22 bases between the germline ends. Germline-derived CDR1 and CDR2 are SGHVS and FQNEAQ.